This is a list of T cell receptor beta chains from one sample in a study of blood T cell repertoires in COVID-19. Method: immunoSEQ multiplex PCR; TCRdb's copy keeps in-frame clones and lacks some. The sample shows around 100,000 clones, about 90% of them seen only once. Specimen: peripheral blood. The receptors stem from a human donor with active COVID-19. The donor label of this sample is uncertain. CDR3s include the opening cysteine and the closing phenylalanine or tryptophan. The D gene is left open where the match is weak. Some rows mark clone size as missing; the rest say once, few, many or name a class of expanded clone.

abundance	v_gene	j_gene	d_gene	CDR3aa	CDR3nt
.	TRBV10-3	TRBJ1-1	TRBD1	CAISDRDRGFTEAFF	TGTGCCATCAGTGACAGGGACAGGGGGTTCACTGAAGCTTTCTTT
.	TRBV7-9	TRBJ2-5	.	CASSLGGQGETQYF	TGTGCCAGCAGCTTAGGGGGGCAGGGAGAGACCCAGTACTTC
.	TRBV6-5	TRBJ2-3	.	CASSYGRESGDTQYF	TGTGCCAGCAGTTACGGCCGTGAATCGGGTGATACGCAGTATTTT
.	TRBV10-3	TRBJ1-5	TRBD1	CAISQTGGNQPQHF	TGTGCCATCAGTCAGACAGGGGGCAATCAGCCCCAGCATTTT
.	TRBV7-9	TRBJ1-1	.	CATLSTPGTEAFF	TGTGCCACCTTATCTACCCCCGGCACTGAAGCTTTCTTT
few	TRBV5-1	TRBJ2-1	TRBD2	CASSLVASGGGGEQFF	TGCGCCAGCAGCTTGGTGGCTAGCGGGGGTGGAGGTGAGCAGTTCTTC
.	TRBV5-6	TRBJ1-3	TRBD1	CASAIGTASGNTIYF	TGTGCCAGCGCTATCGGGACAGCCTCTGGAAACACCATATATTTT
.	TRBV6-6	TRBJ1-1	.	CASTRPGTYEAFF	TGTGCCAGCACGAGACCGGGAACTTATGAAGCTTTCTTT
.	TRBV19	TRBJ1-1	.	CASSVSGPWTAFF	TGTGCCAGTAGTGTCTCCGGGCCCTGGACTGCTTTCTTT
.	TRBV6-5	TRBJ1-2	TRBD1	CASVDRGQHLYGYTF	TGTGCCAGTGTGGACAGGGGGCAGCATCTCTATGGCTACACCTTC